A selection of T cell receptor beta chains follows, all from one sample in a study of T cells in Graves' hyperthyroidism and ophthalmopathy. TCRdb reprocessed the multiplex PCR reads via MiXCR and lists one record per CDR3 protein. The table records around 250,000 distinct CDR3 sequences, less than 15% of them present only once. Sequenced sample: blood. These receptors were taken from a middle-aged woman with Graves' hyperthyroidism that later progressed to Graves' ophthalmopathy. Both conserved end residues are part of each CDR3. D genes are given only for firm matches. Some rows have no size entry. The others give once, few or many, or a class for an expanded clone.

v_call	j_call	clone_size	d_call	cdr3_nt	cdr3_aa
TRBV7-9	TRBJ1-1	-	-	TGTGCCAGCAGCCGACCACGAAGCGGTCAGACTGAAGCTTTCTTC	CASSRPRSGQTEAFF
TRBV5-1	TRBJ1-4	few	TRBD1	TGCGCCAGCAGCAGCGGACAGGGGCTAGCTAATGAAAAACTGTTTTTT	CASSSGQGLANEKLFF
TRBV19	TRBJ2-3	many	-	TGTGCCAGTAGTACTCGCAGGCATGGGACAGATACGCAGTATTTT	CASSTRRHGTDTQYF
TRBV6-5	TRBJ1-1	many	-	TGTGCCAGCAGTTATGGAGGCACTAACACTGAAGCTTTCTTT	CASSYGGTNTEAFF
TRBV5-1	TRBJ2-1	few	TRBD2	TGCGCCAGCAGCTTGGTAGCGGGGGACTACAATGAGCAGTTCTTC	CASSLVAGDYNEQFF
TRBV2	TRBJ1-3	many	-	TGTGCCAGCAGTGAAGGACAGCTTATCCGAAACACCATATATTTT	CASSEGQLIRNTIYF
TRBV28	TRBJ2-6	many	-	TGTGCCAGCAGTTTCAGTTGGGCGGAACTCTCTGGGGCCAACGTCCTGACTTTC	CASSFSWAELSGANVLTF
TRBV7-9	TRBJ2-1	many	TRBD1	TGTGCCAGCAGCCTAGAAGGGGGCATTGTCAATGAGCAGTTCTTC	CASSLEGGIVNEQFF
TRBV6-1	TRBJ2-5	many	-	TGTGCCAGCAGAGCCTTGGGGAACCAAGAGACCCAGTACTTC	CASRALGNQETQYF
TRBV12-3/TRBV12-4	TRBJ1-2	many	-	TGTGCCAGTCGCTCGGTAGCTAACTATGGCTACACCTTC	CASRSVANYGYTF
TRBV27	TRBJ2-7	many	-	TGTGCCAGCAGTTCCCCCTTAGCGGAAACCTACGAGCAGTACTTC	CASSSPLAETYEQYF
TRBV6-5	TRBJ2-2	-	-	TGTGCCAGCAGTTACCGAGGCAGGGAGGATACCGGGGAGCTGTTTTTT	CASSYRGREDTGELFF
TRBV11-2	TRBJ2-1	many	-	TGTGCCAGCAGCTTAGGGGGGATGGTGGACAATGAGCAGTTCTTC	CASSLGGMVDNEQFF
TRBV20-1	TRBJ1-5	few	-	TGCAGTGCTGTCGACAGACATCAGCCCCAGCATTTT	CSAVDRHQPQHF
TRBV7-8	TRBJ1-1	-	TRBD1	TGTGCCAGCACGGACAGGGTGAACACTGAAGCTTTCTTT	CASTDRVNTEAFF
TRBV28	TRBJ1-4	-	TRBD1	TGTGCCAGCAGCTCGGTCGATGGGACAGGGGGTCTTAATGAAAAACTGTTTTTT	CASSSVDGTGGLNEKLFF
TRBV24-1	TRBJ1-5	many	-	TGTGCCACCAGTGATTTTTGCCAGGGGAGCAATCAGCCCCAGCATTTT	CATSDFCQGSNQPQHF
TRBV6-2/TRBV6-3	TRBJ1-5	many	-	TGTGCCAGCAGTTACTCCAGGGATCAGCCCCAGCATTTT	CASSYSRDQPQHF
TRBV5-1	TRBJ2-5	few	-	TGCGCCAGCAGCTTGGGAACGGTAAAAGAGACCCAGTACTTC	CASSLGTVKETQYF
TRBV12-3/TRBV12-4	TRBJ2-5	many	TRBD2	TGTGCCAGCAAAAAGGGACTAGCGGGCGCCCTCCAAGAGACCCAGTACTTC	CASKKGLAGALQETQYF
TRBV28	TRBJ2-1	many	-	TGTGCCAGCAGTAGGGACTCTCTCTCCTACAATGAGCAGTTCTTC	CASSRDSLSYNEQFF
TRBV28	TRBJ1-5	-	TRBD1	TGTGCCAGCAGCCGGGACAGGGCGAATCAGCCCCAGCATTTT	CASSRDRANQPQHF
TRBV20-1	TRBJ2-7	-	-	TGCAGTGCTAGAGACAGGGGAGCCGAGCAGTACTTC	CSARDRGAEQYF
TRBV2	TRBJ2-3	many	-	TGTGCCAGCATGAGCGATACGCAGTATTTT	CASMSDTQYF
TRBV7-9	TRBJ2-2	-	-	TGTGCCAGCAGCTCGAGCAGGAACACCGGGGAGCTGTTTTTT	CASSSSRNTGELFF
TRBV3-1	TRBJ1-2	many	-	TGTGCCAGCAGCCAAGGATCGGTACCCTTCTATGGCTACACCTTC	CASSQGSVPFYGYTF
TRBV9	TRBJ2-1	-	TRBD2	TGTGCCAGCAGCGTGGTAGCGGGAGGGCCCCATGAGCAGTTCTTC	CASSVVAGGPHEQFF
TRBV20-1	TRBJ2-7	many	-	TGCAGTGCAAAAGGACGGTACGAGCAGTACTTC	CSAKGRYEQYF
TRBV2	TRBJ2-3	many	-	TGTGCCAGCAGTCCCCGGACTAGCACAGATACGCAGTATTTT	CASSPRTSTDTQYF
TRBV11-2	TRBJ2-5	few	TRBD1	TGTGCCAGCAGCTTTGGCAGGGGGCGATCCCAAGAGACCCAGTACTTC	CASSFGRGRSQETQYF
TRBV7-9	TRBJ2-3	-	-	TGTGCCAGCAGTACCACCCGGGGGGCAAGCACAGATACGCAGTATTTT	CASSTTRGASTDTQYF
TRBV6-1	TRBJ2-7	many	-	TGTGCCAGCAGTGAAGTGATGCAGGGCGAGCAGTACTTC	CASSEVMQGEQYF
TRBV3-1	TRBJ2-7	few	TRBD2	TGTGCCAGCAGCCAAGGTAAAGGGACGGGGGGGTCCTACGAGCAGTACTTC	CASSQGKGTGGSYEQYF
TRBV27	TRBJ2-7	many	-	TGTGCCAGCAGTAGTTTCCCCTATCTTAAGGGAGGCGAGCAGTACTTC	CASSSFPYLKGGEQYF
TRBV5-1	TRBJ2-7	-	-	TGCGCCAGCAGCTTGGTTGGGGGCTGGTTAGACGAGCAGTACTTC	CASSLVGGWLDEQYF
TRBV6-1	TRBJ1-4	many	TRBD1	TGTGCCAGCAGTGGCCGAACAGGGGGGGATGAAAAACTGTTTTTT	CASSGRTGGDEKLFF
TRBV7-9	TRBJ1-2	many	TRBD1	TGTGCCAGCAGCTTCGTAGGGGGCATCGATGGCTACACCTTC	CASSFVGGIDGYTF
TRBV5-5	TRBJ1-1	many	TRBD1	TGTGCCAGCAGCGGCAGGGGGCGAAACACTGAAGCTTTCTTT	CASSGRGRNTEAFF
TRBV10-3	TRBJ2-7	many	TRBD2	TGTGCCATCAGTGAGTCTTGGTTGACTAGCGGTGCCTACGAGCAGTACTTC	CAISESWLTSGAYEQYF
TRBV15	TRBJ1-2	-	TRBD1	TGTGCCACCAGCAGAGCGGCCCCCGGGACAGGGGATGGCTACACCTTC	CATSRAAPGTGDGYTF
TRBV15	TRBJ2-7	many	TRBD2	TGTGCCACCAGCGTAGGACTAGCGGCCTCCTACGAGCAGTACTTC	CATSVGLAASYEQYF
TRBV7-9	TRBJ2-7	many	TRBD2	TGTGCCAGCAGCCGTTCTAGCGGGAGAGCGCTCGAGCAGTACTTC	CASSRSSGRALEQYF
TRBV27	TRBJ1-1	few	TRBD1	TGTGCCAGCAGTCGGGACAGGGGTATCACTGAAGCTTTCTTT	CASSRDRGITEAFF
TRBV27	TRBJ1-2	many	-	TGTGCCAGCAGGGATAGCCTTAGCTATGGCTACACCTTC	CASRDSLSYGYTF
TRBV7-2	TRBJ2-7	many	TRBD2	TGTGCCAGCAGCGTGGCTAGCGGGAGTAGCTACGAGCAGTACTTC	CASSVASGSSYEQYF
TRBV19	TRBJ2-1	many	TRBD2	TGTGCCAGTAGTCCCACTAGCGGGCTAAACTACAATGAGCAGTTCTTC	CASSPTSGLNYNEQFF
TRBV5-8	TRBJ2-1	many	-	TGTGCCAGCAGCTTGGGGTTAGCCGAAAGCTCCTACAATGAGCAGTTCTTC	CASSLGLAESSYNEQFF
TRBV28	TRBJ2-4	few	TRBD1	TGTGCCAGCAGCCCTGCCAAACAGGGGAAAAACATTCAGTACTTC	CASSPAKQGKNIQYF
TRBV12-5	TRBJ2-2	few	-	TGTGCTAGTGGTTTGGACCCACTCACCGGGGAGCTGTTTTTT	CASGLDPLTGELFF
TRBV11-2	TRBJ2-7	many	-	TGTGCCAGCAGCTTAATAGGCTACGAGCAGTACTTC	CASSLIGYEQYF